This T cell receptor beta chain is from a study of identical twins. CDR3 size: 18 residues. The germline CDR1 and CDR2 sequences are SGHRS and YFSETQ. V lost 1 base, J lost 0 bases, and 5 bases stayed unmatched. A word on this clonotype: Antigen specificity is unknown.

Using its own MiXCR run on the 5' RACE reads, TCRdb lists one record per CDR3 protein. Found here are approximately 500,000 distinct CDR3 sequences, approximately 24% of them singletons; the top ten hold about 2.7%. Study-wide results and caveats: Instead of following the same donors, the conclusions were based on cross-sectional statistical analysis.

The same specimen was also included in a second study, on T cells expressing NK-cell markers.

The TCR was taken from a woman between 18 and 29 years old in good health. The chain joins TRBV5-1 to TRBJ2-6, with TRBD1 matching 9 bases. The sample was CD4+ T cells sorted from blood. Here the CDR3 DNA reads TGCGCCAGCAGCTTGAACGGACAGGGGATCTCTGGGGCCAACGTCCTGACTTTC. This sequence encodes CASSLNGQGISGANVLTF.